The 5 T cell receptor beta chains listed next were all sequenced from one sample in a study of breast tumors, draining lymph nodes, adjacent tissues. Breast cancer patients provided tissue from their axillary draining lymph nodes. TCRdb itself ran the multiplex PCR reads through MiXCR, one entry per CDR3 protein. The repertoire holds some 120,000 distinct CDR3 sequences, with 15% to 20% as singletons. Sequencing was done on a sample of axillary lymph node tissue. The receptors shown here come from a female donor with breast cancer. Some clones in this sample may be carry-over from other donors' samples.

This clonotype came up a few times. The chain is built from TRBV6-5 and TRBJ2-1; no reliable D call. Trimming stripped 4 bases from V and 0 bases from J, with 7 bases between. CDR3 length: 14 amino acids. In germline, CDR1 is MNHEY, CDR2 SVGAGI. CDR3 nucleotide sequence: TGTGCCAGCAGTTTCTTTAACTCCTACAATGAGCAGTTCTTC. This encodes CASSFFNSYNEQFF.

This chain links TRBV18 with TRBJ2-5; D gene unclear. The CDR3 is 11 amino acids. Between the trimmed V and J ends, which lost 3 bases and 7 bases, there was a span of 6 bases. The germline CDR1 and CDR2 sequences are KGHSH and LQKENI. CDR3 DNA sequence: TGTGCCAGCTCACCGGGTGTGACCCAGTACTTC. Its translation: CASSPGVTQYF.

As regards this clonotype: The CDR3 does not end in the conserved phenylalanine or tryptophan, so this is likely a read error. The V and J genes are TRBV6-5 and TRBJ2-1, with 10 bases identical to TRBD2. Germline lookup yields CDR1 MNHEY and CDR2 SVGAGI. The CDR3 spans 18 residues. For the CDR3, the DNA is TGCGCCAGCAGTTACTCCGGACTAGCGGAGGCCAGATACAATGAGCAGTTCTCC. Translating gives CASSYSGLAEARYNEQFS.

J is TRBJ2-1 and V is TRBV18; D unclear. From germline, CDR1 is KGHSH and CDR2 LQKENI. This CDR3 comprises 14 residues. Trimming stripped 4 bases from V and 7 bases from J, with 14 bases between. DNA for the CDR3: TGTGCCAGCTCACACCCGGTGGGGATGAATGAGCAGTTCTTC. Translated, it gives CASSHPVGMNEQFF.

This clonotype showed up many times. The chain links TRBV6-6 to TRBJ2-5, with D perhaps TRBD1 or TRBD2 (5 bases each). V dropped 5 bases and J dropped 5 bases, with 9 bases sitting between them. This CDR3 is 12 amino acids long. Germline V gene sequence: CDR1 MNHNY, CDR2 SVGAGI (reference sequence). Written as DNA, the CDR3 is TGTGCCAGCAGTCCCGGGGCTGAGACCCAGTACTTC. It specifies CASSPGAETQYF.